A single sample gave rise to the 4 T cell receptor beta chains below, sequenced in a study of cytomegalovirus exposure and HLA in healthy donors. PCR used 60 Vbeta primers and 13 Jbeta primers. Measured with immunoSEQ multiplex PCR; TCRdb has only the in-frame clones, and not every one. The data contain 150,000 to 200,000 clones, roughly two thirds of them singletons. Specimen: PBMCs. These receptors all come from a woman younger than 30 in good health and CMV-seropositive.

The rearrangement links TRBV27 to TRBJ1-3, with 7 nucleotides matching TRBD1. Germline CDR1 is MNHEY and CDR2 is SMNVEV (reference sequence). V trimming: 11 bases; J trimming: 2 bases; junction bases outside the gene matches: 12. CDR3 length: 15 amino acids. The CDR3 loop is CASSRTGMAGNTIYF. In nucleotides, the CDR3 is TGTGCCTCCTCCCGGACAGGAATGGCTGGAAACACCATATATTTT.

The chain combines TRBV29-1 with TRBJ1-4, with a tentative D call TRBD1 (5 bases). Germline lookup yields CDR1 SQVTM and CDR2 ANQGSEA. The CDR3 runs 13 residues. V was shortened by 6 bases and J by 10 bases, with 18 bases between the two germline ends. The CDR3 sequence is CSVLRDRGGKLFF. The CDR3 nucleotides read TGCAGCGTCCTCAGGGATAGGGGTGGAAAACTGTTTTTT.

The J gene is TRBJ1-2, the V gene TRBV5-4; TRBD1 aligns across 7 bases. V dropped 5 bases and J dropped 3; count of bases not matched to a gene: 4. Germline V lookup: CDR1 SGHNT, CDR2 YYREEE (reference sequence). CDR3 length: 13 amino acids. The CDR3: CASRGTAYYGYTF. The CDR3, as DNA: TGTGCCAGCAGAGGGACAGCTTACTATGGCTACACCTTC.

The chain has TRBV21-1 and TRBJ2-7; the table's TRBD1 call for D was not verified on the DNA. TRBV21-1 is flagged as a pseudogene. The CDR3 consists of 12 residues. CDR3: CASSTTYYEQYF. The CDR3 nucleotides are TGTGCCAGCAGCACCACATACTACGAGCAGTACTTC.